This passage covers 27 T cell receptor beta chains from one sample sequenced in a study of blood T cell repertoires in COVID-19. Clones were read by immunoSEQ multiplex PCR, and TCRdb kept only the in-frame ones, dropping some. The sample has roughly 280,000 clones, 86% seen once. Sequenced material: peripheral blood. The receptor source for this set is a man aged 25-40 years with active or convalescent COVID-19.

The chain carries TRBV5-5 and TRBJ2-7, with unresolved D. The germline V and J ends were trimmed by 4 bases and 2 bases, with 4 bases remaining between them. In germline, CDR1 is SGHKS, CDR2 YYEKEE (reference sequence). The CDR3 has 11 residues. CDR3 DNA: TGTGCCAGCAGCATAACCTACGAGCAGTACTTC. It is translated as CASSITYEQYF.

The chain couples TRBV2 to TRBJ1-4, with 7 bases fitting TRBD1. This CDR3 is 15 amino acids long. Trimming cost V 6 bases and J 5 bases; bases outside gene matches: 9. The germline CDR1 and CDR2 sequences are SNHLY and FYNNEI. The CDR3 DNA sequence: TGTGCCAGCAGCGGTATGGGACAGAAGAATGAAAAACTGTTTTTT. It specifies CASSGMGQKNEKLFF.

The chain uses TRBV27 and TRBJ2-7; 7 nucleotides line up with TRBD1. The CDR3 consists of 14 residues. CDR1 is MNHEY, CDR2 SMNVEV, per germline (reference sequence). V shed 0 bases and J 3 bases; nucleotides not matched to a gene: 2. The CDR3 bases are TGTGCCAGCAGTTTATCAAGACAGGGCTACGAGCAGTACTTC. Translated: CASSLSRQGYEQYF.

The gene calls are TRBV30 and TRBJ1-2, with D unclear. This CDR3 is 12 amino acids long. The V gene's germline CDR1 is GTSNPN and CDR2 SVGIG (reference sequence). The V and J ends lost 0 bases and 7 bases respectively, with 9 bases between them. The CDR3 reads CAWSVHRGGYTF. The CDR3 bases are TGTGCCTGGAGTGTACACCGGGGTGGCTACACCTTC.

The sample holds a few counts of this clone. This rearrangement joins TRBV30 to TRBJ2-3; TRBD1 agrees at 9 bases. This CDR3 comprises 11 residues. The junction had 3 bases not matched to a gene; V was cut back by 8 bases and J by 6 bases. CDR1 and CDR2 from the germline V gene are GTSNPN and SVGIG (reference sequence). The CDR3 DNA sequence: TGTGCCAGAACAGGGGGCGATACGCAGTATTTT. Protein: CARTGGDTQYF.

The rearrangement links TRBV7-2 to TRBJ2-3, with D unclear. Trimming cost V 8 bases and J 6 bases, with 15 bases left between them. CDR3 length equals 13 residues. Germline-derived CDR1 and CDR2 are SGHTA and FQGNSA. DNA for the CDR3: TGTGCCAGCCGGATTAACATAGCCGATACGCAGTATTTT. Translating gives CASRINIADTQYF.

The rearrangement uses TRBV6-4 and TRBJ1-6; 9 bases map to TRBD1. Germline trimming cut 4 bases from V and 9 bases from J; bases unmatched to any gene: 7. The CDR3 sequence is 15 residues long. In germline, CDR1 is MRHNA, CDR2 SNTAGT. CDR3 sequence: CASSARTGVFSPLHF. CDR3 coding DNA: TGTGCCAGCAGTGCCCGGACAGGGGTCTTTTCACCCCTCCACTTT.

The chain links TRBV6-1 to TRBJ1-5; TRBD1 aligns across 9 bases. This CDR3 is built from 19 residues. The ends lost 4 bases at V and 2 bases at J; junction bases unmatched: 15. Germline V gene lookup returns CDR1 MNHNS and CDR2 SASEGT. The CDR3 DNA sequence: TGTGCCAGCAGTGCACGGGACAGGGCATTAAGGTTTGGCAATCAGCCCCAGCATTTT. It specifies CASSARDRALRFGNQPQHF.

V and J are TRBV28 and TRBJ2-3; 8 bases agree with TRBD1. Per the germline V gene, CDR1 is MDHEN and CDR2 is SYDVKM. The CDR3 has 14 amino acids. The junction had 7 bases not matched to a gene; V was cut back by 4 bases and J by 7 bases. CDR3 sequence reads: CASSSVTGVNTQYF. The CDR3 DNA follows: TGTGCCAGCAGTTCTGTGACAGGGGTAAATACGCAGTATTTT.

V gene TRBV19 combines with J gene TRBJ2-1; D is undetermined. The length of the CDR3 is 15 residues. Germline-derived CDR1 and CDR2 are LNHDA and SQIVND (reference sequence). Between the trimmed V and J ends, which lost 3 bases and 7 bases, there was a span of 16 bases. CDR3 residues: CASSMLPGGQNEQFF. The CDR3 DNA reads TGTGCCAGTAGTATGTTACCAGGTGGTCAGAATGAGCAGTTCTTC.

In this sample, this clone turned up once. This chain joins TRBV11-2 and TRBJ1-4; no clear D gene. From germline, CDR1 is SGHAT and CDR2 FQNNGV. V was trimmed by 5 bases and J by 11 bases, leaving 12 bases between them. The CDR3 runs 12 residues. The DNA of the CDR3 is TGTGCCAGCAGCCCCCAAGGGAGGAAACTGTTTTTT. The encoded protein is CASSPQGRKLFF.

CDR3 nucleotide sequence: TGCAGCGTTTCGACCTCGGGGGCTTTCTTT. It yields the protein CSVSTSGAFF. The chain couples TRBV29-1 to TRBJ1-1; no definite D call. Germline V lookup: CDR1 SQVTM, CDR2 ANQGSEA. The V gene lost 5 bases and the J gene lost 11 bases, with 12 bases spanning the gap. The CDR3 totals 10 residues. The full variable domain, completed using reference TRBV29-1 and TRBJ1-1, is SAVISQKPSRDICQRGTSLTIQCQVDSQVTMMFWYRQQPGQSLTLIATANQGSEATYESGFVIDKFPISRPNLTFSTLTVSNMSPEDSSIYLCSVSTSGAFFGQGTRLTVV.

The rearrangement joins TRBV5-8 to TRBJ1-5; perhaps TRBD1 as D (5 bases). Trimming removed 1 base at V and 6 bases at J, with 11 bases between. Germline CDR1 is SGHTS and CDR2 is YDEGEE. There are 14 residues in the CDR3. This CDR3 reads CASSLRGVSQPQHF. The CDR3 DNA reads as TGTGCCAGCAGCTTGCGGGGGGTGAGTCAGCCCCAGCATTTT.

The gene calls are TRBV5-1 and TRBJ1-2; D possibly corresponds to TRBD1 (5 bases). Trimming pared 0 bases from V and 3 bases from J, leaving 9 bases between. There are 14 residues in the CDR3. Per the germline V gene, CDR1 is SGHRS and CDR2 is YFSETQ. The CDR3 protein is CASSLGDWDYGYTF. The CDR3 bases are TGCGCCAGCAGCTTGGGGGACTGGGACTATGGCTACACCTTC.

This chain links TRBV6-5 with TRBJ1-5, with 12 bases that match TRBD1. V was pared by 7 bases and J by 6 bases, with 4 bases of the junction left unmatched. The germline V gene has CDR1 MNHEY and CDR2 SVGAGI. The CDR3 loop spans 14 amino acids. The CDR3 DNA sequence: TGTGCCAGCAAGGGACAGGGGGCCGGTCAGCCCCAGCATTTT. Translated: CASKGQGAGQPQHF.

The CDR3 sequence: CASSQRQANQPQHF. CDR3 in DNA: TGTGCCAGCAGTCAGAGACAGGCCAATCAGCCCCAGCATTTT. The chain employs TRBV6-5 and TRBJ1-5; possibly TRBD1 for D (6 bases). CDR1 MNHEY and CDR2 SVGAGI come from the germline V gene. This CDR3 contains 14 residues. Trimming stripped 5 bases from V and 3 bases from J, with 11 bases between.

CDR3 in amino acids: CASSPAGGRTEAFF. The CDR3 bases are TGTGCCAGCAGTCCGGCAGGGGGCAGGACTGAAGCTTTCTTT. The genes are TRBV7-3 and TRBJ1-1, with TRBD1 identical over 8 bases. This CDR3 spans 14 amino acids. The germline CDR1 and CDR2 sequences are SGHTA and FQGTGA. V shed 6 bases, J shed 5 bases, and the junction held 8 bases outside the gene matches.

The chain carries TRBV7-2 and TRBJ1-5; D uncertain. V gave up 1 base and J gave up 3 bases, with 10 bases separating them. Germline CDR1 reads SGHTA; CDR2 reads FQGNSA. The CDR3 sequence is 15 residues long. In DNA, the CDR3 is TGTGCCAGCAGCTTAGGATACCAGGACAATCAGCCCCAGCATTTT. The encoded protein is CASSLGYQDNQPQHF.

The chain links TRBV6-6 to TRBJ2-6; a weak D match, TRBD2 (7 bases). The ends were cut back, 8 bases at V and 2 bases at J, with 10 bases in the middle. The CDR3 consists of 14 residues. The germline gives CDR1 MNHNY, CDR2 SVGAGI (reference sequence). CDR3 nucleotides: TGTGCCAGCTGGGGGGGCGCTGGGGCCAACGTCCTGACTTTC. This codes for CASWGGAGANVLTF.

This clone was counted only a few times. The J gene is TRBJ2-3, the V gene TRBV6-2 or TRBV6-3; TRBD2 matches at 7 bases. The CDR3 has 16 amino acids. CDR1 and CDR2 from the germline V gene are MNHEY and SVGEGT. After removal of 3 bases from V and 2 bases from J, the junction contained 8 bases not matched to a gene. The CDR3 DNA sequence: TGTGCCAGCAGTTATGAGGCTAGCGGTCTCACAGATACGCAGTATTTT. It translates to CASSYEASGLTDTQYF.

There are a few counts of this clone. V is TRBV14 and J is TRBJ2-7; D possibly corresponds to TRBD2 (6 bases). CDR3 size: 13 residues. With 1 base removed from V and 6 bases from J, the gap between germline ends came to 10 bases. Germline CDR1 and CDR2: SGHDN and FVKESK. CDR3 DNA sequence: TGTGCCAGCAGCCAAGTTATGGGGGGCGAGCAGTACTTC. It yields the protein CASSQVMGGEQYF.

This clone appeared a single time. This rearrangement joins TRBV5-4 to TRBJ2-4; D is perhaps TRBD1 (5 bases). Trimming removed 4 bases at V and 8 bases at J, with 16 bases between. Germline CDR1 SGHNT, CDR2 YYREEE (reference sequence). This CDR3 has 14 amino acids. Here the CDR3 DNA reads TGTGCCAGCAGCGGACAAGACAGCAGGGACATTCAGTACTTC. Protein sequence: CASSGQDSRDIQYF.

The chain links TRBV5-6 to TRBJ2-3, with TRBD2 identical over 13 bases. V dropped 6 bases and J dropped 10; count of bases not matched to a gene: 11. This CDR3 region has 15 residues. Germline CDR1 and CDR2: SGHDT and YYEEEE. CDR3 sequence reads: CASTLALAGGRAQYF. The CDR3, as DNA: TGTGCCAGCACCCTTGCACTAGCGGGGGGGCGGGCGCAGTATTTT. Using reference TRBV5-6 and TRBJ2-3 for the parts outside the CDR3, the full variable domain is DAGVTQSPTHLIKTRGQQVTLRCSPKSGHDTVSWYQQALGQGPQFIFQYYEEEERQRGNFPDRFSGHQFPNYSSELNVNALLLGDSALYLCASTLALAGGRAQYFGPGTRLTVL.

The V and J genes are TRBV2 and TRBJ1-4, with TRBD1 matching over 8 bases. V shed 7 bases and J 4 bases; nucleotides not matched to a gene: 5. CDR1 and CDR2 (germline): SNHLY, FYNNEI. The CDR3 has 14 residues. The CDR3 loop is CASIGQGDNEKLFF. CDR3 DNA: TGTGCCAGCATAGGACAGGGAGATAATGAAAAACTGTTTTTT.

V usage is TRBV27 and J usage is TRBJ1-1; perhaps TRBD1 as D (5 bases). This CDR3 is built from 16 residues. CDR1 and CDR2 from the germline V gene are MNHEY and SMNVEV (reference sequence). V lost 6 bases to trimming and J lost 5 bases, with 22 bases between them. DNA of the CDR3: TGTGCCAGCAGCTATCAACCTGGGGGGTCAGGAACTGAAGCTTTCTTT. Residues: CASSYQPGGSGTEAFF.

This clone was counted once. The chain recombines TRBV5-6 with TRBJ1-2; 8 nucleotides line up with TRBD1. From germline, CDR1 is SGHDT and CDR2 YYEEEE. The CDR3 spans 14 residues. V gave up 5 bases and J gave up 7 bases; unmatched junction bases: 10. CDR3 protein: CASRAGGVLGGYTF. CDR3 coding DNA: TGTGCCAGCAGGGCAGGGGGCGTATTAGGTGGCTACACCTTC. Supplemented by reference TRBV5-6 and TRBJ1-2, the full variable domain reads DAGVTQSPTHLIKTRGQQVTLRCSPKSGHDTVSWYQQALGQGPQFIFQYYEEEERQRGNFPDRFSGHQFPNYSSELNVNALLLGDSALYLCASRAGGVLGGYTFGSGTRLTVV.

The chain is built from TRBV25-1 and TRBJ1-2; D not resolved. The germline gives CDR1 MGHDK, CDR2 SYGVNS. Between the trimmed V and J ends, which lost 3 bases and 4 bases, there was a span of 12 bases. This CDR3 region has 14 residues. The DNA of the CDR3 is TGTGCCAGCAGTGACGATCAGGTTGTCTATGGCTACACCTTC. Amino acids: CASSDDQVVYGYTF.